A selection of T cell receptor beta chains follows, all from one sample in a study of shared clonotypes between healthy human individuals. Sequenced by immunoSEQ multiplex PCR; TCRdb stores in-frame clones only, minus some. The sample lists some 2.4 million clones, over 85% occurring once. The sample comprised naive CD4+ T cells from PBMCs. The receptors originated from a man aged 18 to 35 in good health. Some clones in this sample may be carry-over from other donors' samples. CDR3s include the opening cysteine and the closing phenylalanine or tryptophan. D genes are given only for firm matches.

j_call v_call d_call cdr3_nt cdr3_aa
TRBJ2-5 TRBV18 TRBD1 TGTGCCAGCTCACCAGGGACAGGGGAAGAGACCCAGTACTTC CASSPGTGEETQYF
TRBJ1-3 TRBV18 - TGTGCCAGCTCACCCGAGGACAGAGTCGGAAACACCATATATTTT CASSPEDRVGNTIYF
TRBJ2-1 TRBV2 TRBD1 TGTGCCAGCAGTGGACAGGGGGCCTCCTACAATGAGCAGTTCTTC CASSGQGASYNEQFF
TRBJ2-6 TRBV28 - TGTGCCAGCAGGTGGGGATCCGGGGCCAACGTCCTGACTTTC CASRWGSGANVLTF
TRBJ1-1 TRBV7-3 - TGTGCCAGCAGCCCGACAGGATCGACTCTATTAGCGGCTTTCTTT CASSPTGSTLLAAFF
TRBJ2-3 TRBV28 TRBD2 TGTGCCAGCAGCCCATACGATTGGCTAGCGGGAGTAACCGGGGAGACGCAGTATTTT CASSPYDWLAGVTGETQYF
TRBJ1-2 TRBV28 - TGTGCCAGCGGGCTCTATGGCTACACCTTC CASGLYGYTF
TRBJ2-5 TRBV18 - TGTGCCAGCTCACCGCCAGGGTTGGAGACCCAGTACTTC CASSPPGLETQYF
TRBJ2-7 TRBV6-5 - TGTGCCAGCAGTTACTCGACCCGATCCTACGAGCAGTACTTC CASSYSTRSYEQYF
TRBJ2-2 TRBV25-1 - TGTGCCAGCAGTGATCTCGGGGACTCGAACACCGGGGAGCTGTTTTTT CASSDLGDSNTGELFF
TRBJ1-1 TRBV7-2 - TGTGCCAGCAGCTTAGCGGGTGGGAGAGGGACTGAAGCTTTCTTT CASSLAGGRGTEAFF
TRBJ2-7 TRBV28 - TGTGCCAGCACGAGTCTCTCCTACGAGCAGTACTTC CASTSLSYEQYF
TRBJ2-7 TRBV28 - TGTGCCAGCGGTATGAGTGACCGGCCTTACGAGCAGTACTTC CASGMSDRPYEQYF
TRBJ1-3 TRBV28 - TGTGCCAGCAGTTTGCGGGGCCGGGCTGGAAACACCATATATTTT CASSLRGRAGNTIYF